What follows are 5 T cell receptor beta chains derived from one specimen sequenced in a study of human T cells and chemical hapten exposure. TCRdb redid the calling of the RACE reads with MiXCR, one entry per CDR3 protein. The sample lists 350,000 to 450,000 distinct CDR3 sequences, less than 6.5% occurring once. Time point: pre-sensitization, week 0. As to treatment: therapeutic diphenylcyclopropenone sensitization with weekly scalp DPC. The specimen comprised whole blood, sampled in connection with sensitization to the hapten diphenylcyclopropenone (DPC). The receptor source for this set is a woman between 45 and 60 years old with alopecia areata. Some clones in this sample may be carry-over from other donors' samples.

Ten or more counts support this clonotype. The chain joins TRBV4-2 to TRBJ2-7; a possible D gene is TRBD2 (6 bases). This CDR3 comprises 14 residues. Per the germline V gene, CDR1 is LGHNA and CDR2 is YNFKEQ. Trimming stripped 0 bases from V and 4 bases from J, with 10 bases between. The CDR3 DNA reads TGTGCCAGCAGCCAAGATAGGCGGGGATACGAGCAGTACTTC. Amino acid sequence: CASSQDRRGYEQYF.

V usage is TRBV28 and J usage is TRBJ2-5; 7 bases are shared with TRBD1. CDR1 and CDR2 (germline): MDHEN, SYDVKM. Trimming cost V 6 bases and J 1 base; bases outside gene matches: 5. There are 14 residues in the CDR3. CDR3 in DNA: TGTGCCAGCAGACTGGACAGGTTCCAAGAGACCCAGTACTTC. Amino acid sequence: CASRLDRFQETQYF.

The table lists this clonotype with a few counts. The chain carries TRBV6-1 and TRBJ1-5; D unresolved. Germline V gives CDR1 MNHNS, CDR2 SASEGT. V lost 4 bases, J lost 2 bases, and 12 bases lay in between. CDR3 length: 15 residues. CDR3 DNA sequence: TGTGCCAGCAGTGGAACCTACAATGGCAATCAGCCCCAGCATTTT. Translating gives CASSGTYNGNQPQHF.

This clonotype has just a few counts. The chain links TRBV20-1 to TRBJ1-4, with D unclear. Germline V gene lookup returns CDR1 DFQATT and CDR2 SNEGSKA (reference sequence). This CDR3 is 11 amino acids long. V lost 6 bases, J lost 5 bases, and 7 bases lay in between. CDR3 sequence: CSAAVNEKLFF. In DNA, the CDR3 is TGCAGTGCAGCAGTGAATGAAAAACTGTTTTTT.

This clonotype showed up many times. The chain carries TRBV12-3 or TRBV12-4 and TRBJ2-7; D tentatively reads TRBD1 or TRBD2 (5 bases each). V was shortened by 8 bases and J by 5 bases, with 22 bases between the two germline ends. There are 15 residues in the CDR3. The CDR3 DNA reads TGTGCCAGCGGCCTCCGGGGCATATACCCCAACGAGCAGTACTTC. Protein product: CASGLRGIYPNEQYF.